This TCR beta chain stems from a study of blood T cell repertoires in COVID-19 (dated by TCRdb to the early 2020s). Looking at the study overall: Collaborator samples came from the United States, Italy and Spain and covered acute and convalescent phases of COVID-19. The repertoires were released in a freely available public database intended as a resource for research on the immune response to SARS-CoV-2. Subjects who had been exposed to COVID-19, were actively infected with it, or had recovered from it provided the deeply sampled blood TCRbeta repertoires that made up the dataset. The prospective study material was composed of cDNA or gDNA derived from T cells, B-cell-depleted T cells, or PBMCs. Samples were obtained from the ongoing ImmuneRACE study (first 160 participants) and from some 1,300 subjects provided by 6 global collaborators. Where available, HLA class I and class II types were obtained from metadata supplied by the sample provider rather than from assay-based typing. Sample metadata almost always included a de-identified subject ID, COVID-19 status, age in years and sex. Summary of the overall study and its limitations: The quantity of clinical and demographic metadata differed by source and by participant and was supplied without curation.

Collaborating institutions collected whole blood in K2EDTA tubes following their own protocols. For TCRbeta analysis, collaborators shipped samples in one of three forms: frozen whole blood, isolated PBMCs, or DNA extracted from either of those sample types. V drops 0 bases and J drops 2 bases, leaving 8 bases in between. Including the terminal cysteine and phenylalanine, the CDR3 comprises 14 residues. Here the CDR3 DNA is all that survives: 42 bases in frame from base 1. Taken from the germline V gene, the CDR1 and CDR2 loops are SGHRS and YFSETQ. To note about this clone: Its antigen is currently not known. Nothing much larger sits one base from this clone, and base qualities are not available.

TCRbeta CDR3 regions were amplified from genomic DNA by means of the immunoSEQ Assay, a bias-controlled multiplex PCR. The authors' analysis ran thus. Within the assay, amplification of reference gene primers was used to estimate how many nucleated cells each sample contained. Sequence reads were collapsed and filtered to measure the absolute abundance of every unique TCRbeta CDR3 rearrangement. Productive Simpson clonality was computed per sample as the square root of Simpson's diversity index over productive rearrangements. The immuneACCESS repertoire file appears here via TCRdb, limited to in-frame rearrangements. These files lack a portion of the clones; in checked studies, under half of the deficit traces to unresolved V genes, and the cause of the others is not known. The DNA gave D and trimming, while V, J and clone size come from that table. Recorded for this sample are around 120,000 clones; around 79% of them occurred a single time. The ten top clones hold 20% to 25% of the sample.

The clonotype was recovered from a man between 65 and 80 years old with active or convalescent COVID-19. The sequenced material came from peripheral blood. The chain couples TRBV5-1 to TRBJ2-5, with an unclear D gene assignment. The CDR3 is CASSLVPRQETQYF. The DNA sequence is TGCGCCAGCAGCTTGGTCCCCAGGCAAGAGACCCAGTACTTC.